This T cell receptor (beta chain) was sequenced for a study of tumor-infiltrating lymphocytes in primary liver carcinoma. Study background: Between 4.2 and 10 cm across, the tumors were all of stage T1-T3 N0M0.

Overall study findings and caveats: Lower overlap was observed for tumor-adjacent and tumor-blood pairs relative to tumor region pairs. The difference in top-250-clone fraction between tumors and blood was significant, favoring tumors (p = 0.039).

This clonotype was counted between two and nine times. Its specificity is unknown. Extraction also yielded germline DNA, while blood RNA was obtained from unsorted whole blood. Patients had chronic HBV infection and were treatment-naive. With roughly 0.5 ug total RNA as template and a constant-region primer, TCR beta cDNA was made. Three rounds of nested multiplex PCR with slightly modified ARM-PCR produced TCR beta libraries. TRBV1-TRBV30 forward primers paired with a C-beta reverse primer were used in the first two PCR rounds, which ran approximately 11 cycles each. A single record per CDR3 protein comes from TCRdb applying MiXCR to the multiplex PCR reads. The table lists fewer than 350,000 distinct CDR3 sequences, roughly 60% of them singletons. The CDR3 totals 13 residues. Trimming took 3 bases from V and 9 from J; bases not matched to a gene: 4. Per the germline V gene, CDR1 is MRHNA and CDR2 is SNTAGT.

What was sequenced was peripheral blood. The clonotype originates from a man between 35 and 55 years old with primary liver carcinoma and hepatitis B virus infection. The rearrangement joins TRBV6-4 to TRBJ2-1, with TRBD2 matching over 8 bases. The CDR3 DNA follows: TGTGCCAGCAGTGAACAGGCGGGAGGTGAGCAGTTCTTC. Encoded protein: CASSEQAGGEQFF.